A selection of T cell receptor beta chains follows, all from one sample in a study of blood T cell repertoires in COVID-19. Sequencing was performed with immunoSEQ multiplex PCR; in TCRdb, only in-frame clones are kept and a portion is missing. The table shows roughly 200,000 clones, with 70% to 80% occurring only once. The sample taken for sequencing was peripheral blood. These receptor sequences come from a woman in her 50s with active or convalescent COVID-19. CDR3s include the opening cysteine and the closing phenylalanine or tryptophan. A D gene is named only where the DNA matches it firmly. Size tells how often a clone was seen (once, few, many) or the class of an expanded clone, and some rows leave it out.

J: TRBJ2-1
size: NA
D: NA
V: TRBV11-2
CDR3: CASSSKAGSNEQFF
DNA: TGTGCCAGCAGCTCGAAGGCCGGGTCCAATGAGCAGTTCTTC

J: TRBJ1-4
size: once
D: TRBD1
V: TRBV28
CDR3: CASSLDGTGNEKLFF
DNA: TGTGCCAGCAGTTTAGACGGGACAGGGAATGAAAAACTGTTTTTT

J: TRBJ1-5
size: NA
D: NA
V: TRBV15
CDR3: CATTGGISNQPQHF
DNA: TGTGCCACCACTGGAGGGATCAGCAATCAGCCCCAGCATTTT

J: TRBJ2-2
size: NA
D: NA
V: TRBV4-3
CDR3: CASSRRGGFTERANTGELFF
DNA: TGCGCCAGCAGCCGGAGGGGTGGGTTCACCGAGAGGGCGAACACCGGGGAGCTGTTTTTT

J: TRBJ1-4
size: NA
D: NA
V: TRBV5-1
CDR3: CASSWASSAGEKLFF
DNA: TGCGCCAGCAGCTGGGCGAGCTCCGCGGGTGAAAAACTGTTTTTT

J: TRBJ2-4
size: NA
D: TRBD1
V: TRBV10-3
CDR3: CAISGGTGMLRNIQYF
DNA: TGTGCCATCAGTGGCGGGACAGGTATGCTCCGAAACATTCAGTACTTC

J: TRBJ2-6
size: NA
D: NA
V: TRBV28
CDR3: CASSFGGGWSGANVLTF
DNA: TGTGCCAGCAGTTTTGGAGGCGGTTGGTCTGGGGCCAACGTCCTGACTTTC

J: TRBJ1-2
size: NA
D: NA
V: TRBV4-2
CDR3: CASSQEIGRANYGYTF
DNA: TGTGCCAGCAGCCAAGAGATCGGGAGAGCTAACTATGGCTACACCTTC

J: TRBJ1-2
size: few
D: TRBD1
V: TRBV5-6
CDR3: CASSVSRGRHYGYTF
DNA: TGTGCCAGCAGCGTTTCCAGGGGGCGTCACTATGGCTACACCTTC

J: TRBJ1-1
size: NA
D: TRBD1
V: TRBV6-6
CDR3: CASSRDYRGSDTEAFF
DNA: TGTGCCAGCAGTCGAGACTACAGGGGATCGGACACTGAAGCTTTCTTT

J: TRBJ2-1
size: once
D: NA
V: TRBV2
CDR3: CASSWTVAGEQFF
DNA: TGTGCCAGCAGTTGGACAGTTGCGGGTGAGCAGTTCTTC

J: TRBJ1-5
size: NA
D: TRBD1
V: TRBV6-1
CDR3: CASREYGQGGNQPQHF
DNA: TGTGCCAGCAGAGAATACGGACAGGGAGGCAATCAGCCCCAGCATTTT

J: TRBJ2-3
size: NA
D: NA
V: TRBV11-2
CDR3: CASSLGSSGSTDTQYF
DNA: TGTGCCAGCAGCTTAGGGAGTAGCGGAAGCACAGATACGCAGTATTTT

J: TRBJ1-2
size: many
D: NA
V: TRBV6-2/TRBV6-3
CDR3: CASSYFSGRSGGYTF
DNA: TGTGCCAGCAGTTACTTCTCAGGGAGGTCTGGTGGCTACACCTTC

J: TRBJ2-7
size: NA
D: TRBD1
V: TRBV11-1
CDR3: CASSLGQYYEQYF
DNA: TGTGCCAGCAGCTTGGGACAGTACTACGAGCAGTACTTC

J: TRBJ1-5
size: NA
D: TRBD1
V: TRBV6-6
CDR3: CASRYDRAEPQHF
DNA: TGTGCCAGCAGGTACGACAGGGCTGAGCCCCAGCATTTT

J: TRBJ1-1
size: NA
D: NA
V: TRBV9
CDR3: CASSVTIGNTEAFF
DNA: TGTGCCAGCAGCGTAACTATTGGGAACACTGAAGCTTTCTTT

J: TRBJ1-3
size: once
D: NA
V: TRBV9
CDR3: CASSASGTPGPIYF
DNA: TGTGCCAGCAGCGCTTCGGGAACACCGGGTCCCATATATTTT

J: TRBJ2-5
size: few
D: NA
V: TRBV5-1
CDR3: CASSLSGGIETQYF
DNA: TGCGCCAGCAGCTTGTCGGGCGGGATAGAGACCCAGTACTTC

J: TRBJ2-7
size: NA
D: NA
V: TRBV30
CDR3: CAWSAGASYEQYF
DNA: TGTGCCTGGAGTGCAGGGGCATCCTACGAGCAGTACTTC

J: TRBJ2-5
size: NA
D: TRBD2
V: TRBV18
CDR3: CASSPSSGGPQETQYF
DNA: TGTGCCAGCTCACCATCCAGCGGGGGACCCCAAGAGACCCAGTACTTC

J: TRBJ1-1
size: NA
D: NA
V: TRBV11-2
CDR3: CASSFDMGNTEAFF
DNA: TGTGCCAGCAGCTTCGACATGGGGAACACTGAAGCTTTCTTT

J: TRBJ2-7
size: NA
D: NA
V: TRBV5-1
CDR3: CASRLTRDLHEQYF
DNA: TGCGCCAGCAGACTCACCCGGGATTTGCACGAGCAGTACTTC

J: TRBJ2-7
size: NA
D: TRBD2
V: TRBV6-5
CDR3: CASSYSGTSGGYEQYF
DNA: TGTGCCAGCAGTTACTCTGGGACTAGCGGGGGCTACGAGCAGTACTTC

J: TRBJ2-5
size: NA
D: NA
V: TRBV4-3
CDR3: CASSQDFQETQYF
DNA: TGCGCCAGCAGCCAGGACTTCCAAGAGACCCAGTACTTC

J: TRBJ1-1
size: NA
D: TRBD1
V: TRBV19
CDR3: CASSRRTGALNTEAFF
DNA: TGTGCCAGTAGTAGAAGGACAGGGGCCCTGAACACTGAAGCTTTCTTT

J: TRBJ2-1
size: NA
D: TRBD2
V: TRBV2
CDR3: CASSPTSGLYNEQFF
DNA: TGTGCCAGCAGTCCCACTAGCGGGCTATACAATGAGCAGTTCTTC

J: TRBJ1-1
size: NA
D: NA
V: TRBV19
CDR3: CASSTTAGWAAAEAFF
DNA: TGTGCCAGTAGTACTACGGCCGGGTGGGCAGCGGCTGAAGCTTTCTTT

J: TRBJ2-3
size: NA
D: TRBD2
V: TRBV11-2
CDR3: CASSPLAGFGFSTDTQYF
DNA: TGTGCCAGCAGCCCCCTAGCGGGGTTCGGGTTTAGCACAGATACGCAGTATTTT

J: TRBJ2-2
size: NA
D: NA
V: TRBV6-2/TRBV6-3
CDR3: CASSYGGAREELFF
DNA: TGTGCCAGCAGTTACGGGGGGGCTCGCGAGGAGCTGTTTTTT

J: TRBJ1-4
size: few
D: TRBD1
V: TRBV28
CDR3: CASSSRTGEGKLFF
DNA: TGTGCCAGCAGTTCTCGGACAGGGGAAGGAAAACTGTTTTTT

J: TRBJ1-1
size: NA
D: TRBD1
V: TRBV5-1
CDR3: CASSNTGGSTEAFF
DNA: TGCGCCAGCAGCAACACAGGGGGCTCAACTGAAGCTTTCTTT

J: TRBJ2-2
size: NA
D: TRBD1
V: TRBV7-2
CDR3: CASSSDRETGELFF
DNA: TGTGCCAGCAGCTCCGACAGGGAGACCGGGGAGCTGTTTTTT

J: TRBJ2-5
size: NA
D: NA
V: TRBV5-6
CDR3: CASSLQGGSETQYF
DNA: TGTGCCAGCAGTTTGCAGGGGGGTTCGGAGACCCAGTACTTC

J: TRBJ1-5
size: NA
D: NA
V: TRBV15
CDR3: CATSRDMIGGIGNQPQHF
DNA: TGTGCCACCAGCAGAGATATGATCGGGGGAATCGGCAATCAGCCCCAGCATTTT

J: TRBJ2-5
size: NA
D: TRBD2
V: TRBV29-1
CDR3: CSVRTGGGETQYF
DNA: TGCAGCGTCCGCACGGGGGGAGGAGAGACCCAGTACTTC

J: TRBJ2-3
size: NA
D: TRBD2
V: TRBV5-5
CDR3: CASSPGAGQQADTQYF
DNA: TGTGCCAGCAGCCCCGGAGCGGGGCAGCAAGCAGATACGCAGTATTTT

J: TRBJ1-2
size: NA
D: TRBD1
V: TRBV10-2
CDR3: CATKGQGTNYGYTF
DNA: TGCGCCACTAAGGGACAGGGCACTAACTATGGCTACACCTTC

J: TRBJ1-4
size: NA
D: NA
V: TRBV19
CDR3: CASSILYDNSRNEKLFF
DNA: TGTGCCAGTAGTATCTTGTACGATAATAGCCGGAATGAAAAACTGTTTTTT

J: TRBJ2-1
size: NA
D: NA
V: TRBV24-1
CDR3: CATSDPSRGGNEQFF
DNA: TGTGCCACCAGTGATCCCTCGAGGGGAGGCAATGAGCAGTTCTTC

J: TRBJ2-1
size: once
D: TRBD2
V: TRBV20-1
CDR3: CSAGGASGRAGNEQFF
DNA: TGCAGTGCTGGTGGGGCTAGCGGGAGGGCCGGTAATGAGCAGTTCTTC

J: TRBJ2-7
size: NA
D: TRBD1
V: TRBV19
CDR3: CASSPDRASYEQYF
DNA: TGTGCCAGTAGTCCGGACAGGGCAAGCTACGAGCAGTACTTC

J: TRBJ1-2
size: NA
D: TRBD1
V: TRBV3-1/TRBV3-2
CDR3: CASSQDWGQLSNYGYTF
DNA: TGTGCCAGCAGCCAAGATTGGGGACAGCTCTCTAACTATGGCTACACCTTC

J: TRBJ1-5
size: few
D: TRBD1
V: TRBV7-9
CDR3: CASSKGQGSSNQPQHF
DNA: TGTGCCAGCAGCAAGGGACAGGGCAGTAGCAATCAGCCCCAGCATTTT

J: TRBJ2-2
size: NA
D: NA
V: TRBV7-9
CDR3: CASSLRQRAGELFF
DNA: TGTGCCAGCAGCTTAAGACAGCGGGCCGGGGAGCTGTTTTTT

J: TRBJ2-7
size: NA
D: NA
V: TRBV4-2
CDR3: CASSQRRGPQSEQYF
DNA: TGTGCCAGCAGCCAAAGGAGGGGGCCCCAATCCGAGCAGTACTTC

J: TRBJ1-1
size: NA
D: NA
V: TRBV28
CDR3: CASISYLGGQGHTEAFF
DNA: TGTGCCAGCATTTCTTATCTGGGGGGGCAGGGGCACACTGAAGCTTTCTTT

J: TRBJ1-1
size: few
D: NA
V: TRBV2
CDR3: CASRSLLNTEAFF
DNA: TGTGCCTCCCGATCCCTACTGAACACTGAAGCTTTCTTT

J: TRBJ2-7
size: NA
D: TRBD1
V: TRBV11-2
CDR3: CASSLTGGYEQYF
DNA: TGTGCCAGCAGCTTAACAGGGGGTTACGAGCAGTACTTC

J: TRBJ1-5
size: NA
D: TRBD1
V: TRBV28
CDR3: CASTSRGNQPQHF
DNA: TGTGCCAGCACGAGCAGGGGGAATCAGCCCCAGCATTTT

J: TRBJ1-5
size: NA
D: NA
V: TRBV5-3
CDR3: CARSPDIPPGYQPQHF
DNA: TGTGCCAGAAGCCCCGACATTCCGCCGGGGTACCAGCCCCAGCATTTT

J: TRBJ1-3
size: NA
D: NA
V: TRBV4-3
CDR3: CASSQKSRGSGGNTIYF
DNA: TGCGCCAGCAGCCAAAAATCGAGGGGGTCGGGTGGAAACACCATATATTTT

J: TRBJ2-7
size: NA
D: TRBD2
V: TRBV7-2
CDR3: CASSPGGTRSDEQYF
DNA: TGTGCCAGCAGCCCCGGAGGGACTAGATCGGACGAGCAGTACTTC